The 21 T cell receptor beta chains below all came from one sample that was sequenced in a study of CD8 T cells in Susac syndrome. Random hexamers served to reverse transcribe roughly 0.5 to 1 ug RNA. One entry per CDR3 protein results from TCRdb running MiXCR on the immunoSEQ multiplex PCR reads. The table includes 150,000 or so distinct CDR3 sequences, roughly 95% detected once. The specimen was CD4+ T cells from PBMCs. These receptors were taken from a human donor in good health.

The rearrangement links TRBV27 to TRBJ1-2, with a tentative D call TRBD1 (6 bases). Trimming removed 7 bases from V and 8 bases from J, with 23 bases in between. Germline CDR1 and CDR2: MNHEY and SMNVEV (reference sequence). The CDR3 extends over 15 amino acids. The CDR3 nucleotides read TGTGCCAGCACCCCCAGGGGCCCGACGAGAACGGGCTACACCTTC. Protein sequence: CASTPRGPTRTGYTF.

The genes are TRBV29-1 and TRBJ1-4; D not resolved. The CDR3 has 13 amino acids. V lost 2 bases and J lost 7, with 11 bases in between. CDR1 and CDR2 from the germline V gene are SQVTM and ANQGSEA. Here the CDR3 reads CSVEWVGGEKLFF. The CDR3 bases are TGCAGCGTTGAATGGGTTGGAGGTGAAAAACTGTTTTTT.

This clonotype appeared once. The chain joins TRBV9 to TRBJ2-4; D gene ambiguous. With 0 bases removed from V and 4 bases from J, the gap between germline ends came to 8 bases. This CDR3 is built from 14 residues. Germline V lookup: CDR1 SGDLS, CDR2 YYNGEE. The DNA of the CDR3 is TGTGCCAGCAGCGTAGGTGGAGATAAAAACATTCAGTACTTC. Translation: CASSVGGDKNIQYF.

This chain connects TRBV6-6 to TRBJ2-7, with 8 bases fitting TRBD1. The J segment lost 0 bases and the V segment lost 5 bases, leaving 6 bases of the junction unmatched. The CDR3 totals 15 residues. The germline V gene encodes CDR1 MNHNY and CDR2 SVGAGI (reference sequence). The chain's CDR3 is CASSPPGQASYEQYF. Here the CDR3 DNA reads TGTGCCAGCAGTCCCCCGGGACAGGCCTCCTACGAGCAGTACTTC.

The chain carries TRBV2 and TRBJ2-7; D is ambiguous. This CDR3 is 12 amino acids long. The V end was cut by 10 bases, the J end by 1 base, with 11 bases between. Looked up from germline, CDR1 is SNHLY and CDR2 is FYNNEI. The CDR3 sequence: CAKAGFSYEQYF. The CDR3 region has the DNA TGTGCCAAAGCAGGTTTTTCCTACGAGCAGTACTTC.

V usage is TRBV28 and J usage is TRBJ2-2; 8 bases are a match to TRBD1. This CDR3 comprises 16 residues. With 5 bases clipped from V and 6 bases from J, the junction kept 11 bases outside the gene matches. Germline V lookup: CDR1 MDHEN, CDR2 SYDVKM. The CDR3 loop is CASSISGTGVPGELFF. Written as DNA, the CDR3 is TGTGCCAGCAGTATCTCCGGGACAGGTGTACCCGGGGAGCTGTTTTTT.

The V gene is TRBV19, the J gene TRBJ2-1, with 11 bases aligning to TRBD2. Germline values: CDR1 LNHDA, CDR2 SQIVND (reference sequence). The CDR3 extends over 16 amino acids. With V trimmed by 7 bases and J by 8 bases, 13 bases remained unmatched. CDR3 region: CASKLSGLAVGDEQFF. CDR3 nucleotide sequence: TGTGCCAGTAAGCTATCGGGACTAGCGGTTGGCGATGAGCAGTTCTTC. The complete variable domain, with remaining parts taken from reference TRBV19 and TRBJ2-1, reads DGGITQSPKYLFRKEGQNVTLSCEQNLNHDAMYWYRQDPGQGLRLIYYSQIVNDFQKGDIAEGYSVSREKKESFPLTVTSAQKNPTAFYLCASKLSGLAVGDEQFFGPGTRLTVL.

Worth noting for this clonotype: A junction boundary mismatches the germline segment, possibly from a read error. V is TRBV30 and J is TRBJ2-3, with D perhaps matching TRBD2 (7 bases). In germline, CDR1 is GTSNPN, CDR2 SVGIG (reference sequence). This CDR3 is 15 amino acids long. For the CDR3, the DNA is TGTGCCTGGAGTGGCTTCCGGGGGGCCGAAGATACACAGTATTTT. It is translated as CAWSGFRGAEDTQYF. Together with reference TRBV30 and TRBJ2-3, the CDR3 gives the full variable domain: SQTIHQWPATLVQPVGSPLSLECTVEGTSNPNLYWYRQAAGRGLQLLFYSVGIGQISSEVPQNLSASRPQDRQFILSSKKLLLSDSGFYLCAWSGFRGAEDTQYFGPGTRLTVL.

The chain uses TRBV2 and TRBJ2-7; 7 bases match TRBD2. This CDR3 is 14 amino acids long. Germline V gene lookup returns CDR1 SNHLY and CDR2 FYNNEI. V was pared by 1 base and J by 6 bases, with 6 bases of the junction left unmatched. DNA of the CDR3: TGTGCCAGCAGTGAAGAGGTTTGGGAGGGCGAGCAGTACTTC. It translates to CASSEEVWEGEQYF.

The chain couples TRBV19 to TRBJ2-2, with D uncertain. In germline, CDR1 is LNHDA, CDR2 SQIVND (reference sequence). V lost 0 bases, J lost 3 bases, and 5 bases lay in between. The CDR3 runs 14 residues. The CDR3 loop is CASSIDWDTGELFF. The CDR3 DNA sequence: TGTGCCAGTAGTATAGATTGGGACACCGGGGAGCTGTTTTTT.

This sequence joins TRBV6-1 and TRBJ1-2; D is undetermined. The CDR3 contains 17 residues. Germline CDR1 MNHNS, CDR2 SASEGT. The V end was cut by 3 bases, the J end by 4 bases, with 21 bases between. The CDR3 loop is CASSDTGVGLKGYGYTF. CDR3 coding DNA: TGTGCCAGCAGTGATACGGGAGTCGGTTTGAAAGGCTATGGCTACACCTTC.

The chain employs TRBV4-2 and TRBJ2-3; 7 positions agree with TRBD1. This CDR3 region has 15 residues. The V gene end was trimmed by 1 base and the J gene end by 5 bases; junction bases not matched to a gene: 6. Germline CDR1 is LGHNA and CDR2 is YNFKEQ. The CDR3 DNA is TGTGCCAGCAGCCAAGTTGAACAGGGGAAAGATACGCAGTATTTT. It translates to CASSQVEQGKDTQYF.

The gene calls are TRBV7-2 and TRBJ2-7; 7 bases agree with TRBD1. CDR1 and CDR2 from the germline V gene are SGHTA and FQGNSA. J gave up 5 bases and V 2 bases, and 9 bases lay outside the gene matches. The CDR3 runs to 15 residues. The DNA of the CDR3 is TGTGCCAGCAGCTTATCCGGGACAGTGCCTAACGAGCAGTACTTC. Translating it yields CASSLSGTVPNEQYF.

In DNA, the CDR3 is TGTGCCAGCAGTGATCGGTCCTGGGGTTCACCCCTCCACTTT. Protein sequence: CASSDRSWGSPLHF. The chain recombines TRBV2 with TRBJ1-6; D remains ambiguous. V lost 3 bases, J lost 9 bases, and 12 bases lay in between. Germline CDR1 and CDR2: SNHLY and FYNNEI. CDR3 length: 14 residues.

J is TRBJ1-5 and V is TRBV12-3 or TRBV12-4; D uncertain. CDR3 length: 14 amino acids. V lost 6 bases and J lost 2, with 11 bases in between. The CDR3 nucleotides are TGTGCCAGCAGGATAGGGATGGGCAATCAGCCCCAGCATTTT. The encoded protein is CASRIGMGNQPQHF.

J is TRBJ1-5 and V is TRBV7-8; 8 positions match TRBD1. CDR1 and CDR2 from the germline V gene are SGHVS and FQNEAQ. The CDR3 runs to 14 residues. V shed 1 base, J shed 7 bases, and the junction held 3 bases outside the gene matches. The CDR3 DNA reads as TGTGCCAGCAGCTTAGTACAGGGGGACCAGCCCCAGCATTTT. It specifies CASSLVQGDQPQHF. Using reference TRBV7-8 and TRBJ1-5 for the parts outside the CDR3, the full variable domain is GAGVSQSPRYKVAKRGQDVALRCDPISGHVSLFWYQQALGQGPEFLTYFQNEAQLDKSGLPSDRFFAERPEGSVSTLKIQRTQQEDSAVYLCASSLVQGDQPQHFGDGTRLSIL.

For the CDR3, the DNA is TGCAGCGTTGTAGGATCGGCTGAAGCTTTCTTT. It yields the protein CSVVGSAEAFF. J is TRBJ1-1 and V is TRBV29-1; D is undetermined. This CDR3 has 11 residues. Trimming removed 4 bases at V and 6 bases at J, with 9 bases between. CDR1 is SQVTM, CDR2 ANQGSEA, per germline.

The chain employs TRBV5-6 and TRBJ1-6; 9 nucleotides agree with TRBD1. V lost 5 bases and J lost 4; bases outside the gene matches: 4. This CDR3 comprises 15 residues. Germline assignment: CDR1 SGHDT and CDR2 YYEEEE. The CDR3 sequence is CASSRQGGYNSPLHF. CDR3 nucleotides: TGTGCCAGCAGTCGACAGGGGGGATATAATTCACCCCTCCACTTT.

The chain employs TRBV6-1 and TRBJ1-1, with D possibly matching TRBD1 (5 bases). Trimming stripped 5 bases from V and 1 base from J, with 20 bases between. Germline assignment: CDR1 MNHNS and CDR2 SASEGT. CDR3 length equals 17 residues. In DNA form, the CDR3 reads TGTGCCAGCAGTCGGACAATCCTGAGGGGTGGGAACACTGAAGCTTTCTTT. Its protein product is CASSRTILRGGNTEAFF.

This rearrangement joins TRBV10-3 to TRBJ2-3; weak D call: TRBD1 (5 bases). The CDR3 totals 13 residues. Germline CDR1 and CDR2: ENHRY and SYGVKD. With 6 bases removed from V and 2 bases from J, the gap between germline ends came to 9 bases. CDR3 coding DNA: TGTGCCATCAGGACAGACGACACAGATACGCAGTATTTT. Protein: CAIRTDDTDTQYF.

A single count supports this clonotype. The chain links TRBV20-1 to TRBJ1-5, with 7 bases lining up with TRBD1. Per germline, CDR1 DFQATT and CDR2 SNEGSKA (reference sequence). The CDR3 sequence is 13 residues long. Trimming cost V 7 bases and J 1 base; bases outside gene matches: 4. The CDR3: CSVRGQSNQPQHF. The DNA for the CDR3 is TGCAGTGTTAGGGGGCAGAGCAATCAGCCCCAGCATTTT.